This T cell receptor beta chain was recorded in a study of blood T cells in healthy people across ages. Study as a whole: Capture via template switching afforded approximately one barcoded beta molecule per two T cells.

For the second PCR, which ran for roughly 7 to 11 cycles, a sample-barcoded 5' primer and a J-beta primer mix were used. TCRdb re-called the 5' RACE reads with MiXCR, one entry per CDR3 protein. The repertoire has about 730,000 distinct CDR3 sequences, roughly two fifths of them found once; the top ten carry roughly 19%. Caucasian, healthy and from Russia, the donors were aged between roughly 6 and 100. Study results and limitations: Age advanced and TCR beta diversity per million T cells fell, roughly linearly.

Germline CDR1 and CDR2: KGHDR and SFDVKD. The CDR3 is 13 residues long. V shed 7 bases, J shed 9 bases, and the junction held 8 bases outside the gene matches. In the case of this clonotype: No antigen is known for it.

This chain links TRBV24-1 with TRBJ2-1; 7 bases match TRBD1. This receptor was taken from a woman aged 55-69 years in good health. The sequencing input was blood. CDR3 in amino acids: CATSARQGGEQFF. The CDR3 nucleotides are TGTGCCACCAGCGCTCGACAGGGCGGTGAGCAGTTCTTC.